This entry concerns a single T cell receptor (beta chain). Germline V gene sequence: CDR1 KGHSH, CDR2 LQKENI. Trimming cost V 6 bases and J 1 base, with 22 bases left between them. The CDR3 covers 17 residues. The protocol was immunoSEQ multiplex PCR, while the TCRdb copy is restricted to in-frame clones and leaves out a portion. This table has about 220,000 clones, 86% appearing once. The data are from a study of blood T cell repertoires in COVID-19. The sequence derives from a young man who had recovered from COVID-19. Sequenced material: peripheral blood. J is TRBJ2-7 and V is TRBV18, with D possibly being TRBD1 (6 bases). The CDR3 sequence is CASSPYRWEGGSYEQYF. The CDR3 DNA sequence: TGTGCCAGCTCCCCCTACCGCTGGGAAGGGGGATCCTACGAGCAGTACTTC.